Listed here is a single TCR beta chain. The sample originates from a study of blood T cell repertoires in COVID-19. Study background: The United States, Italy and Spain supplied acute and convalescent COVID-19 samples. Sources were T cells, B-cell-depleted T cells, or PBMCs; the material itself was cDNA or gDNA.

Per the original methods: For nucleated cells, counts were estimated from reference gene primer amplification. Data came from immunoSEQ multiplex PCR; TCRdb stores just in-frame clones and leaves some out. The DNA gave D and trimming, while V, J and clone size come from that table. Of tens of thousands of clones in the sample, over 80% were seen once. Per the germline V gene, CDR1 is LGHNA and CDR2 is YSLEER. The CDR3 has 17 amino acids. V shed 2 bases and J 8 bases; nucleotides not matched to a gene: 12. Input material: peripheral blood. The source is a human donor in a cohort sampled during active COVID-19. The rearrangement joins TRBV4-3 to TRBJ2-4, with 10 bases aligning to TRBD2. The CDR3 region is CASSQISGRPSGDIQYF. CDR3 nucleotide sequence: TGCGCCAGCAGCCAAATTAGCGGGAGGCCCTCCGGAGACATTCAGTACTTC.